The 21 T cell receptor beta chains listed next were all sequenced from one sample in a study of identical twins. In TCRdb, the 5' RACE reads were re-called with MiXCR into one record per CDR3 protein. Among around 530,000 distinct CDR3 sequences, about 15% were seen once, and the ten largest hold around 0.48%. This same sample was also part of a study on yellow fever vaccine responses in identical twins.

Material for sequencing was CD4+ T cells sorted from blood. All receptors come from a woman younger than 30 in good health.

This clonotype turned up a few times. The V and J genes are TRBV20-1 and TRBJ2-7, with D possibly matching TRBD2 (6 bases). There are 13 residues in the CDR3. The V gene's germline CDR1 is DFQATT and CDR2 SNEGSKA (reference sequence). With 2 bases removed from V and 6 bases from J, the gap between germline ends came to 14 bases. For the CDR3, the DNA is TGCAGTGCTAGAATGGGACTCGTGGGCGAGCAGTACTTC. Translating it yields CSARMGLVGEQYF.

The rearrangement links TRBV9 to TRBJ1-1; D ambiguous. Germline lookup yields CDR1 SGDLS and CDR2 YYNGEE. The V end lost 0 bases, the J end lost 3 bases, and 12 bases lay between the germline ends. The CDR3 has 15 residues. The CDR3 nucleotides read TGTGCCAGCAGCGTAGCTGTTTATGGTGACACTGAAGCTTTCTTT. Its translation is CASSVAVYGDTEAFF.

This clonotype was observed a handful of times. The V call is TRBV28, the J call TRBJ2-2; 10 nucleotides match TRBD1. The germline V gene has CDR1 MDHEN and CDR2 SYDVKM. J gave up 3 bases and V 6 bases, and 7 bases lay outside the gene matches. The CDR3 runs 16 residues. CDR3 loop: CASSAPGQGYTGELFF. CDR3 nucleotides: TGTGCCAGCAGCGCCCCGGGACAGGGGTACACCGGGGAGCTGTTTTTT.

The V gene is TRBV5-1, the J gene TRBJ2-7; 11 bases are a match to TRBD2. The germline CDR1 and CDR2 sequences are SGHRS and YFSETQ. The CDR3 runs 16 residues. After removal of 4 bases from V and 0 bases from J, the junction contained 6 bases not matched to a gene. CDR3 in DNA: TGCGCCAGCAGCCCCCGACTAGCGGGGTCCTCCTACGAGCAGTACTTC. Residues: CASSPRLAGSSYEQYF. The full variable domain, with the rest looked up from reference TRBV5-1 and TRBJ2-7, is KAGVTQTPRYLIKTRGQQVTLSCSPISGHRSVSWYQQTPGQGLQFLFEYFSETQRNKGNFPGRFSGRQFSNSRSEMNVSTLELGDSALYLCASSPRLAGSSYEQYFGPGTRLTVT.

This clonotype was seen a few times. This chain uses TRBV5-1 with TRBJ2-2; D might be TRBD2 (6 bases). CDR3 length: 15 residues. The V and J ends lost 5 bases and 1 base respectively, with 12 bases between them. In germline, CDR1 is SGHRS, CDR2 YFSETQ. CDR3 nucleotides: TGCGCCAGCAGGGAAAGGGGAGGGAACACCGGGGAGCTGTTTTTT. This sequence encodes CASRERGGNTGELFF.

This chain joins TRBV3-1 and TRBJ2-2; 8 nucleotides match TRBD2. CDR3 length equals 16 residues. Trimming at V came to 0 bases and at J to 2 bases, leaving 2 bases not matched to a gene. Germline CDR1 and CDR2: LGHDT and YNNKEL (reference sequence). CDR3 amino acids: CASSQDRTSNTGELFF. The CDR3 nucleotides read TGTGCCAGCAGCCAAGACCGGACTAGCAACACCGGGGAGCTGTTTTTT.

This clonotype was picked up a small number of times. The genes are TRBV5-6 and TRBJ1-1; 10 positions match TRBD1. The germline V gene encodes CDR1 SGHDT and CDR2 YYEEEE. V lost 3 bases to trimming and J lost 5 bases; unmatched junction nucleotides: 4. The CDR3 has 14 amino acids. The CDR3: CASSSGTGETEAFF. The CDR3 DNA follows: TGTGCCAGCAGCTCCGGGACAGGGGAAACTGAAGCTTTCTTT.

This rearrangement joins TRBV7-9 to TRBJ1-5; D is undetermined. From germline, CDR1 is SEHNR and CDR2 FQNEAQ (reference sequence). This CDR3 region has 10 residues. V was pared by 11 bases and J by 5 bases, with 7 bases between. The CDR3 protein is CASGDQPQHF. For the CDR3, the DNA is TGTGCCTCTGGGGATCAGCCCCAGCATTTT.

The V gene is TRBV6-1, the J gene TRBJ2-7, with 8 bases that match TRBD1. The CDR3 is 15 residues long. Per germline, CDR1 MNHNS and CDR2 SASEGT. The V gene end was trimmed by 6 bases and the J gene end by 3 bases; junction bases not matched to a gene: 10. This CDR3 is CASRDQDRAYYEQYV. DNA of the CDR3: TGTGCCAGCAGAGACCAGGACAGGGCCTACTACGAGCAGTACGTC.

A remark on this clonotype: A much larger clone lies a single base off, so this may be a read error. The chain recombines TRBV20-1 with TRBJ1-4; no definite D call. V dropped 1 base and J dropped 7 bases, with 4 bases sitting between them. Germline V gene sequence: CDR1 DFQATT, CDR2 SNEGSKA (reference sequence). This CDR3 is built from 11 residues. The DNA for the CDR3 is TGCAGTGCTAGAGGGGGTGAAAAACTGTTTTTT. Its protein is CSARGGEKLFF.

This clonotype has just one count. V and J are TRBV7-2 and TRBJ1-6; D perhaps matches TRBD1 (5 bases). Looked up from germline, CDR1 is SGHTA and CDR2 is FQGNSA. The ends were cut back, 5 bases at V and 10 bases at J, with 12 bases in the middle. The CDR3 spans 13 residues. The CDR3 sequence: CASSIDRESPLHF. In DNA, the CDR3 is TGTGCCAGCAGCATCGACAGAGAATCACCCCTCCACTTT.

This clonotype occurred a few times. The chain is built from TRBV3-1 and TRBJ2-7; 9 bases align to TRBD2. The CDR3 spans 16 residues. Germline V gives CDR1 LGHDT, CDR2 YNNKEL (reference sequence). J lost 9 bases, V lost 0 bases, and 12 bases had no gene match. The CDR3 DNA follows: TGTGCCAGCAGCCAAGACTTAGCGGGAGAGCTACGAGGGCAGTACTTC. Encoded protein: CASSQDLAGELRGQYF.

A few counts support this clonotype. This sequence joins TRBV3-1 and TRBJ2-5; D gene uncertain. This CDR3 has 15 amino acids. Trimming stripped 0 bases from V and 7 bases from J, with 15 bases between. Germline-derived CDR1 and CDR2 are LGHDT and YNNKEL (reference sequence). CDR3 region: CASSQEGNPQVTQYF. The CDR3 coding sequence is TGTGCCAGCAGCCAAGAAGGCAACCCGCAGGTGACCCAGTACTTC.

This clonotype came up many times. The V and J genes are TRBV4-1 and TRBJ2-2, with 8 bases matching TRBD2. V trimming: 0 bases; J trimming: 7 bases; junction bases outside the gene matches: 10. There are 17 residues in the CDR3. Germline V lookup: CDR1 MGHRA, CDR2 YSYEKL. CDR3 sequence (DNA): TGCGCCAGCAGCCAAGAGGGCCCGGGGGGGCCCGTCGGGGAGCTGTTTTTT. This sequence encodes CASSQEGPGGPVGELFF.

The J gene is TRBJ1-1, the V gene TRBV6-1; possible D gene TRBD1, 6 bases. The CDR3 runs 14 residues. V was trimmed by 4 bases and J by 4 bases, leaving 13 bases between them. Germline lookup yields CDR1 MNHNS and CDR2 SASEGT. For the CDR3, the DNA is TGTGCCAGCAGTGGAACAGGGAAGGGCACTGAAGCTTTCTTT. Amino acids: CASSGTGKGTEAFF.

This clonotype was picked up many times. This rearrangement joins TRBV20-1 to TRBJ1-1; D possibly corresponds to TRBD1 (5 bases). The CDR3 runs 14 residues. Germline CDR1 reads DFQATT; CDR2 reads SNEGSKA (reference sequence). V lost 6 bases and J lost 2, with 16 bases in between. The CDR3 loop is CSAPIGTGNTEAFF. In DNA, the CDR3 is TGCAGTGCACCGATTGGGACGGGAAACACTGAAGCTTTCTTT.

The chain couples TRBV27 to TRBJ2-2, with D unresolved. Trimming took off 5 bases at V and 3 bases at J, with 10 bases between the two ends. Germline V lookup: CDR1 MNHEY, CDR2 SMNVEV (reference sequence). This CDR3 comprises 14 residues. Here the CDR3 DNA reads TGTGCCAGCAGTCCTAGGGTATACACCGGGGAGCTGTTTTTT. Residues: CASSPRVYTGELFF.

The rearrangement joins TRBV28 to TRBJ1-1; TRBD1 is a possible D gene (5 bases). Germline CDR1 MDHEN, CDR2 SYDVKM. V was shortened by 1 base and J by 1 base, with 10 bases between the two germline ends. The CDR3 has 15 residues. The CDR3 sequence is CASSLFGTANTEAFF. The DNA of the CDR3 is TGTGCCAGCAGTTTATTCGGGACGGCGAACACTGAAGCTTTCTTT. Based on the CDR3 plus reference TRBV28 and TRBJ1-1, the full variable domain is DVKVTQSSRYLVKRTGEKVFLECVQDMDHENMFWYRQDPGLGLRLIYFSYDVKMKEKGDIPEGYSVSREKKERFSLILESASTNQTSMYLCASSLFGTANTEAFFGQGTRLTVV.

The chain joins TRBV6-6 to TRBJ1-2, with D unresolved. This CDR3 spans 13 amino acids. Germline lookup yields CDR1 MNHNY and CDR2 SVGAGI (reference sequence). The V and J ends lost 2 bases and 2 bases respectively, with 6 bases between them. The CDR3 sequence is CASSYTANYGYTF. CDR3 coding DNA: TGTGCCAGCAGTTACACCGCCAACTATGGCTACACCTTC.

This clonotype appeared a few times. This chain joins TRBV6-5 and TRBJ2-1; D ambiguous. CDR3 size: 15 residues. The germline V and J ends were trimmed by 2 bases and 0 bases, with 8 bases remaining between them. The germline gives CDR1 MNHEY, CDR2 SVGAGI. CDR3 region: CASSYANPSYNEQFF. Written as DNA, the CDR3 is TGTGCCAGCAGTTACGCTAATCCCTCCTACAATGAGCAGTTCTTC.

This chain's CDR3 is CAISESGIEQFF. The DNA of the CDR3 is TGTGCCATCAGTGAGTCAGGGATTGAGCAGTTCTTC. The genes are TRBV10-3 and TRBJ2-1; D ambiguous. V lost 0 bases and J lost 9, with 6 bases in between. Per germline, CDR1 ENHRY and CDR2 SYGVKD. The CDR3 is made up of 12 amino acids.